This T cell receptor (beta chain) was profiled in a study of monozygotic twins with inflammatory bowel disease. The CDR3 extends over 17 amino acids. The germline CDR1 and CDR2 sequences are SGHNT and YYREEE (reference sequence). TCRdb re-called the 5' RACE reads; one entry per CDR3 protein, DNA not given. The sample table sets out around 380,000 distinct CDR3 sequences. Sequences were obtained from blood. The TCR was taken from a human donor with ulcerative colitis or Crohn's disease, or a healthy co-twin of an affected twin (not recorded which). J is TRBJ2-1 and V is TRBV5-4; the TCRdb call, TRBD2, lacks DNA for checking. CDR3 residues: CASSLTSGSAAYNEQFF.